The sequence of this T cell receptor (beta chain) was determined in a study of cytomegalovirus exposure and HLA in healthy donors. PCR involved 60 Vbeta and 13 Jbeta primers. This table comes from immunoSEQ multiplex PCR, and its TCRdb copy is limited to in-frame clones, with some not included. This table holds about 150,000 clones, roughly 63% found once. Findings of the study overall: Later on, an analysis showed TCR association rates differing by HLA locus, with DRB1 the most and HLA-C the fewest. The study designated 150 or so TCR beta chains cytomegalovirus-associated. Generally TCR sequences proved uncommon, though certain public TCRs appeared in numerous donors.

The CDR3 runs 16 residues. Germline loops: CDR1 SGHRS, CDR2 YFSETQ. V gave up 4 bases and J gave up 4 bases; unmatched junction bases: 5. A note on this clone: Its antigen is unidentified.

What was sequenced was PBMCs. The TCR comes from a woman aged 55-70 years in good health and CMV-seropositive. V gene TRBV5-1 combines with J gene TRBJ2-3; 14 nucleotides align to TRBD2. The CDR3 here is CASSIGTSGSSDTQYF. CDR3 bases: TGCGCCAGCAGCATCGGGACTAGCGGGAGCTCAGATACGCAGTATTTT.